These 9 T cell receptor beta chains originate from one sample sequenced in a study of shared clonotypes between healthy human individuals. Using immunoSEQ multiplex PCR, the repertoire was profiled, and TCRdb retains in-frame clones only, with some absent. The sample yields over 150,000 clones, approximately 61% seen once. Input material: memory CD4+ T cells sorted from blood. Subset given: CD45RA-negative fraction. Source of these receptors: a man aged 25 to 40 in good health.

The chain is built from TRBV5-1 and TRBJ2-7; D ambiguous. V shed 0 bases and J shed 7 bases, with 11 bases lying between them. From germline, CDR1 is SGHRS and CDR2 YFSETQ. CDR3 length equals 13 residues. The CDR3 spells CASSLGAVGEQYF. CDR3 bases: TGCGCCAGCAGCTTGGGGGCCGTGGGGGAGCAGTACTTC.

V usage is TRBV10-3 and J usage is TRBJ1-2, with 10 bases identical to TRBD1. Germline V lookup: CDR1 ENHRY, CDR2 SYGVKD. Losses at the gene ends were 7 bases for V and 1 base for J; bases not matched to a gene: 3. The CDR3 is 14 amino acids. The CDR3 DNA sequence: TGTGCCATCATGGGACAGGGGAGTAACTATGGCTACACCTTC. This translates into CAIMGQGSNYGYTF.

This clone occurred a few times. The V gene is TRBV29-1, the J gene TRBJ2-7, with TRBD2 matching over 13 bases. CDR3 size: 15 residues. V was pared by 6 bases and J by 5 bases, with 10 bases of the junction left unmatched. Germline V gene sequence: CDR1 SQVTM, CDR2 ANQGSEA. This CDR3 reads CSVTPGLAGRNEQYF. Here the CDR3 DNA reads TGCAGCGTAACCCCGGGACTAGCGGGAAGGAACGAGCAGTACTTC.

The chain links TRBV5-4 to TRBJ2-4; 8 positions agree with TRBD2. There are 17 residues in the CDR3. Germline V gene sequence: CDR1 SGHNT, CDR2 YYREEE (reference sequence). With V trimmed by 4 bases and J by 9 bases, 18 bases remained unmatched. CDR3 loop: CASSPPGLAGSQSIQYF. The CDR3, as DNA: TGTGCCAGCAGCCCCCCAGGGCTAGCGGGTAGTCAATCCATTCAGTACTTC.

The chain combines TRBV5-6 with TRBJ1-1; possible D gene TRBD1, 5 bases. This CDR3 region has 15 residues. Trimming removed 3 bases at V and 2 bases at J, with 14 bases between. From germline, CDR1 is SGHDT and CDR2 YYEEEE. The CDR3 spells CASSYNPRGNTEAFF. The CDR3 nucleotides are TGTGCCAGCAGCTACAACCCGAGGGGTAACACTGAAGCTTTCTTT.

The rearrangement uses TRBV5-6 and TRBJ2-5; 10 bases agree with TRBD1. The CDR3 length is 15 residues. Germline CDR1 SGHDT, CDR2 YYEEEE. V dropped 4 bases and J dropped 6; count of bases not matched to a gene: 9. In nucleotides, the CDR3 is TGTGCCAGCAGCGCTCGACAGGGGGCGGGGCAGACCCAGTACTTC. Protein: CASSARQGAGQTQYF.

This clone was seen just once. V is TRBV19 and J is TRBJ1-1, with unresolved D. V shed 6 bases and J shed 8 bases, with 13 bases lying between them. Germline V gene lookup returns CDR1 LNHDA and CDR2 SQIVND (reference sequence). The CDR3 sequence is 12 residues long. The CDR3 loop is CASSGYSREAFF. CDR3 sequence (DNA): TGTGCCAGTAGCGGGTACAGTCGAGAAGCTTTCTTT.

The V and J genes are TRBV5-8 and TRBJ1-5; TRBD1 matches 7 bases. Trimming cost V 3 bases and J 0 bases; bases outside gene matches: 3. CDR3 length equals 15 residues. The V gene's germline CDR1 is SGHTS and CDR2 YDEGEE. CDR3 nucleotide sequence: TGTGCCAGCAGCTCCGGGACAGATAGCAATCAGCCCCAGCATTTT. This encodes CASSSGTDSNQPQHF.

The chain couples TRBV7-6 to TRBJ2-1; 8 bases align to TRBD2. This CDR3 is 15 amino acids long. The germline gives CDR1 SGHVS, CDR2 FNYEAQ. The V gene end was trimmed by 5 bases and the J gene end by 9 bases; junction bases not matched to a gene: 12. In DNA form, the CDR3 reads TGTGCCAGCAGCGATAGCGGGGCCAAGGCTGGTGAGCAGTTCTTC. Its translation: CASSDSGAKAGEQFF.